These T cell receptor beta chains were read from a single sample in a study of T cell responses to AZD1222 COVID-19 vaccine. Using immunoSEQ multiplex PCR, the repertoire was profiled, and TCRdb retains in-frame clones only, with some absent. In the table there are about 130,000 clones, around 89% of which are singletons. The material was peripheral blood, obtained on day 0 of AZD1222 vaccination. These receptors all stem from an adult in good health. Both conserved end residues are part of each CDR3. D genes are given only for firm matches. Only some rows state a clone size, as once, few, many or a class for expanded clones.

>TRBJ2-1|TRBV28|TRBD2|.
CASSLRREGPPNEQFF
TGTGCCAGCAGTTTACGGCGGGAGGGTCCCCCCAATGAGCAGTTCTTC
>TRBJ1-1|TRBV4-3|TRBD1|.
CASSQGQGNTEAFF
TGCGCCAGCAGCCAAGGACAGGGAAACACTGAAGCTTTCTTT
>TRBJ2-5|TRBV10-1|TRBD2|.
CASSDGSGGAGETQYF
TGCGCCAGCAGTGATGGTAGCGGGGGGGCCGGAGAGACCCAGTACTTC
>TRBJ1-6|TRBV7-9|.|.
CASTNVRGANSNSPLHF
TGTGCCAGCACCAACGTTCGGGGGGCTAACTCGAATTCACCCCTCCACTTT
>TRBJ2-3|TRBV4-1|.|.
CASSQDQELGDTQYF
TGCGCCAGCAGCCAAGATCAGGAGCTAGGAGATACGCAGTATTTT
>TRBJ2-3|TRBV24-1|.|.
CATSDFRQFADTQYF
TGTGCCACCAGTGATTTTCGGCAGTTCGCAGATACGCAGTATTTT
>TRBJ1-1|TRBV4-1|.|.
CASSLTPSRGNTEAFF
TGCGCCAGCAGCCTCACTCCTTCAAGGGGGAACACTGAAGCTTTCTTT
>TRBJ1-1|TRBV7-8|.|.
CASSFSVYTEAFF
TGTGCCAGCAGCTTCTCGGTTTATACTGAAGCTTTCTTT
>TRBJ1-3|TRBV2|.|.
CASKTSGDSGNTIYF
TGTGCCAGCAAGACTTCAGGGGACTCTGGAAACACCATATATTTT
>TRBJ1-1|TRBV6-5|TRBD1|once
CASSLRTGSVGTEAFF
TGTGCCAGCAGTTTAAGGACAGGGTCAGTGGGCACTGAAGCTTTCTTT
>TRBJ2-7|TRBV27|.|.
CATRGPYEQYF
TGTGCCACACGAGGACCGTACGAGCAGTACTTC
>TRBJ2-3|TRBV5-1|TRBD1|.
CASRAEGARTDTQYF
TGCGCCAGCAGGGCCGAGGGGGCGCGCACAGATACGCAGTATTTT
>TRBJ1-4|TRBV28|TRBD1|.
CASSLQGVRDEKLFF
TGTGCCAGCAGTTTACAGGGGGTGCGGGATGAAAAACTGTTTTTT
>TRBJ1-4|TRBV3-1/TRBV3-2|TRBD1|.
CASSQDATGQGMEKYEKLFF
TGTGCCAGCAGCCAAGATGCGACCGGACAGGGTATGGAGAAGTACGAAAAACTGTTTTTT
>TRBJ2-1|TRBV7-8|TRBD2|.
CASSLVGGSGSWGEQFF
TGTGCCAGCAGCTTAGTCGGAGGAAGCGGGAGTTGGGGTGAGCAGTTCTTC
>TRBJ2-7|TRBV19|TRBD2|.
CASSIRLAGTEQYF
TGTGCCAGTAGTATCCGACTAGCGGGTACCGAGCAGTACTTC
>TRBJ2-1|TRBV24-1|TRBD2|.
CATSLQGGYYNEQFF
TGTGCCACCAGCCTCCAGGGAGGGTACTACAATGAGCAGTTCTTC
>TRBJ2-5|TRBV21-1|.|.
CASEGGRETQYF
TGTGCCAGCGAAGGGGGCCGCGAGACCCAGTACTTC
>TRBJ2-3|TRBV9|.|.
CASSVGLASTDTQYF
TGTGCCAGCAGCGTAGGTTTGGCTAGCACAGATACGCAGTATTTT
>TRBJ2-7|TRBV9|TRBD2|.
CASSPHQGLAGAYEQYF
TGTGCCAGCAGCCCACACCAAGGACTAGCGGGAGCCTACGAGCAGTACTTC
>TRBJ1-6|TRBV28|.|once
CASGREPDSPLHF
TGTGCCAGCGGTCGGGAGCCCGATTCACCCCTCCACTTT
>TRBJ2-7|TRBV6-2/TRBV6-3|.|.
CASSYTGPLTYEQYF
TGTGCCAGCAGTTATACGGGGCCCCTGACCTACGAGCAGTACTTC
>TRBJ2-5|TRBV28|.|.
CASQLVEQGTQYF
TGTGCCAGCCAACTAGTGGAGCAAGGGACCCAGTACTTC
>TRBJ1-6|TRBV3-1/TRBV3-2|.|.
CASSPRWGSLGNNSPLHF
TGTGCCAGCAGTCCAAGGTGGGGATCTCTTGGGAATAATTCACCCCTCCACTTT
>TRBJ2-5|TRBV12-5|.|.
CASGRSKETQYF
TGTGCTAGTGGCAGATCCAAAGAGACCCAGTACTTC
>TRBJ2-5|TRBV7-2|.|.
CASSYNRGEETQYF
TGTGCCAGCAGCTACAACAGAGGAGAAGAGACCCAGTACTTC
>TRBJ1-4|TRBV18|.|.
CASSPLREEMEKLFF
TGTGCCAGCTCACCTCTGAGGGAAGAGATGGAAAAACTGTTTTTT
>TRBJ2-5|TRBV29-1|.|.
CSVSPQGQETQYF
TGCAGCGTTTCACCGCAGGGCCAAGAGACCCAGTACTTC
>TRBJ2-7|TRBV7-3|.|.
CASSSTGGYEQYF
TGTGCCAGCAGCTCCACCGGGGGCTACGAGCAGTACTTC
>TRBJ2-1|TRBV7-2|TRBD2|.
CASSSLKPGTSVHNEQFF
TGTGCCAGCAGCAGTCTAAAGCCCGGGACTAGCGTCCACAATGAGCAGTTCTTC
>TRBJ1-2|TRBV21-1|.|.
CASSTTGRDGYTF
TGTGCCAGCAGCACGACAGGGAGAGATGGCTACACCTTC
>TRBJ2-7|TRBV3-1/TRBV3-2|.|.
CASSQELGADEQYF
TGTGCCAGCAGCCAAGAATTGGGGGCTGACGAGCAGTACTTC
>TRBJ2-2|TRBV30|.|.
CAWLSTGELFF
TGTGCCTGGCTCTCCACCGGGGAGCTGTTTTTT
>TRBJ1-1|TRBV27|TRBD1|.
CASANEGQGDVTEAFF
TGTGCCAGCGCCAACGAAGGCCAGGGGGATGTCACTGAAGCTTTCTTT
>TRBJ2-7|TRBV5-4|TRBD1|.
CASSFTGGREQYF
TGTGCCAGCAGCTTTACAGGGGGTAGGGAGCAGTACTTC
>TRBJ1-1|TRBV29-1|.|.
CSATDSLNTEAFF
TGCAGCGCGACCGACAGTCTGAACACTGAAGCTTTCTTT
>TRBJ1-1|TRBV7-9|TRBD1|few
CASSSTGWGRTEAFF
TGTGCCAGCAGCTCGACAGGGTGGGGGAGAACTGAAGCTTTCTTT
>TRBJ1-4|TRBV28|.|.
CATINSWGSEEKLFF
TGTGCAACAATCAATAGCTGGGGGAGTGAGGAAAAACTGTTTTTT
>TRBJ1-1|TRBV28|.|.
CASSSLSGAMNTEAFF
TGTGCCAGCAGCTCTCTCTCCGGAGCCATGAACACTGAAGCTTTCTTT
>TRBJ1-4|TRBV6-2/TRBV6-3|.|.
CASSYQGHNEKLFF
TGTGCCAGCAGTTACCAGGGCCATAATGAAAAACTGTTTTTT
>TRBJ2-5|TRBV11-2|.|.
CASSLWGARETQYF
TGTGCCAGCAGCTTATGGGGGGCTAGAGAGACCCAGTACTTC
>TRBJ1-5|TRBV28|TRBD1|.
CASSPRQGGVQPQHF
TGTGCCAGCAGCCCGCGACAGGGGGGCGTTCAGCCCCAGCATTTT
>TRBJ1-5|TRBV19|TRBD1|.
CASAQGLQPQHF
TGTGCCAGTGCACAGGGGCTTCAGCCCCAGCATTTT
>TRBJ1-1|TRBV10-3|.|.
CAIFKDLGTNTEAFF
TGTGCCATCTTCAAAGATTTGGGGACGAACACTGAAGCTTTCTTT
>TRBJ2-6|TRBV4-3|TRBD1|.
CASSPQDEGAGGANVLTF
TGCGCCAGCAGCCCCCAGGACGAGGGGGCTGGGGGGGCCAACGTCCTGACTTTC
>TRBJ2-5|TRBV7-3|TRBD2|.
CASSLRLAGEETQYF
TGTGCCAGCAGCTTGCGTCTAGCGGGGGAAGAGACCCAGTACTTC
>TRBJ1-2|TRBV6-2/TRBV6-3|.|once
CASTPGREFYGYTF
TGTGCCAGCACCCCTGGCCGGGAATTCTATGGCTACACCTTC
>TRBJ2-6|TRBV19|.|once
CASSIVGSLGANVLTF
TGTGCCAGTAGTATAGTTGGGAGTCTGGGGGCCAACGTCCTGACTTTC
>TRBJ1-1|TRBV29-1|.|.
CSATDGYTEAFF
TGCAGCGCCACGGACGGTTACACTGAAGCTTTCTTT
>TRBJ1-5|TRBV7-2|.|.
CASSLMQTNQPQHF
TGTGCCAGCAGCTTAATGCAGACCAATCAGCCCCAGCATTTT
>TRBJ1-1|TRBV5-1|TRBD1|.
CASAIGDRNEAFF
TGCGCCAGTGCAATAGGGGACAGAAATGAAGCTTTCTTT
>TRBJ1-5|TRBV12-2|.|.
CASRAPDRNQPQHF
TGTGCAAGTCGCGCACCAGACAGAAATCAGCCCCAGCATTTT